The 31 T cell receptor beta chains below were found in one sample sequenced in a study of shared clonotypes between healthy human individuals. Sequencing was performed with immunoSEQ multiplex PCR; in TCRdb, only in-frame clones are kept and a portion is missing. The data hold about 110,000 clones, with about 70% observed a single time. Sequencing was carried out using memory CD8+ T cells sorted from blood. As for subset: CD45RO+ cells pooled with CCR7-negative TemRA cells. The source of these receptors is a young woman in good health.

The rearrangement uses TRBV11-3 and TRBJ1-1, with 11 bases fitting TRBD1. CDR3 length equals 17 residues. The V gene's germline CDR1 is SGHNT and CDR2 YENEEA. Unmatched junction bases numbered 12, after V lost 5 bases and J lost 4 bases. The CDR3 sequence is CASSGRTGGAPGTEAFF. The CDR3 region has the DNA TGTGCCAGCAGCGGGCGGACAGGGGGCGCCCCTGGCACTGAAGCTTTCTTT.

The V call is TRBV19, the J call TRBJ2-5; unclear D gene. V was trimmed by 6 bases and J by 4 bases, leaving 9 bases between them. Per germline, CDR1 LNHDA and CDR2 SQIVND (reference sequence). The CDR3 length is 12 residues. The CDR3 spells CASRSPGETQYF. In nucleotides, the CDR3 is TGTGCCAGTAGGTCCCCGGGAGAGACCCAGTACTTC.

This clone has at least ten counts. This chain joins TRBV28 and TRBJ2-1; 10 bases line up with TRBD1. Looked up from germline, CDR1 is MDHEN and CDR2 is SYDVKM. This CDR3 contains 15 residues. Losses at the gene ends were 6 bases for V and 6 bases for J; bases not matched to a gene: 8. As DNA, the CDR3 is TGTGCCAGCAGCCCCGGGACAGGGGAGGTCAATGAGCAGTTCTTC. Amino acid sequence: CASSPGTGEVNEQFF.

V usage is TRBV19 and J usage is TRBJ2-2; TRBD1 matches at 10 bases. V trimming: 5 bases; J trimming: 7 bases; junction bases outside the gene matches: 4. Germline assignment: CDR1 LNHDA and CDR2 SQIVND (reference sequence). The CDR3 totals 14 residues. The CDR3, as DNA: TGTGCCAGTAGTGCTGACAGGGGGCGCGGGGAGCTGTTTTTT. The encoded protein is CASSADRGRGELFF.

This clone has a single count. The chain couples TRBV10-1 to TRBJ2-2; D unresolved. The V end was cut by 0 bases, the J end by 6 bases, with 17 bases between. The CDR3 runs 17 residues. The germline V gene has CDR1 WNHNN and CDR2 SYGVQD (reference sequence). CDR3: CASSESVEHLMAGELFF. CDR3 nucleotides: TGCGCCAGCAGTGAGTCCGTGGAACACCTAATGGCCGGGGAGCTGTTTTTT.

The chain combines TRBV28 with TRBJ2-6, with D uncertain. Germline lookup yields CDR1 MDHEN and CDR2 SYDVKM. V was trimmed by 5 bases and J by 1 base, leaving 15 bases between them. This CDR3 comprises 17 residues. In DNA form, the CDR3 reads TGTGCCAGCAGTCTGACGTTCCTAGGTTCTGGGGCCAACGTCCTGACTTTC. Its translation is CASSLTFLGSGANVLTF.

The CDR3 loop reads CASSPTSGQEAFF. For the CDR3, the DNA is TGTGCCAGCTCACCAACCTCGGGACAGGAAGCTTTCTTT. The rearrangement joins TRBV18 to TRBJ1-1, with 7 bases lining up with TRBD1. V lost 2 bases, J lost 8 bases, and 5 bases stayed unmatched. CDR1 and CDR2 from the germline V gene are KGHSH and LQKENI. The CDR3 is made up of 13 amino acids.

In its sample, this clone was seen a few times. V and J are TRBV6-1 and TRBJ1-5; 10 bases line up with TRBD1. Germline V gene data show CDR1 as MNHNS and CDR2 as SASEGT. Trimming at V came to 3 bases and at J to 7 bases, leaving 9 bases not matched to a gene. The CDR3 has 16 residues. The CDR3 DNA follows: TGTGCCAGCAGTGAGATTTCCGGGACAGGGGACCAGCCCCAGCATTTT. It yields the protein CASSEISGTGDQPQHF.

The chain links TRBV7-9 to TRBJ2-7; 10 bases fit TRBD2. Trimming cost V 0 bases and J 2 bases; bases outside gene matches: 4. Germline-derived CDR1 and CDR2 are SEHNR and FQNEAQ (reference sequence). This CDR3 is built from 16 residues. This CDR3 is CASSLARTSGAYEQYF. Written as DNA, the CDR3 is TGTGCCAGCAGCTTAGCGAGGACTAGCGGAGCCTACGAGCAGTACTTC.

The chain joins TRBV6-1 to TRBJ1-2, with 7 bases fitting TRBD1. CDR1 and CDR2 (germline): MNHNS, SASEGT. The V segment lost 9 bases and the J segment 5 bases; nucleotides outside the gene matches: 15. The CDR3 is 15 amino acids. The CDR3 DNA sequence: TGTGCCAGTAAAATAAAAGTGGGACAGACTTATGGCTACACCTTC. This codes for CASKIKVGQTYGYTF.

The chain couples TRBV5-6 to TRBJ2-1, with 7 bases matching TRBD1. This CDR3 is built from 16 residues. Unmatched junction bases numbered 8, after V lost 3 bases and J lost 2 bases. The germline CDR1 and CDR2 sequences are SGHDT and YYEEEE. CDR3 sequence: CASSWYGQETYNEQFF. CDR3 nucleotide sequence: TGTGCCAGCAGCTGGTATGGACAGGAGACCTACAATGAGCAGTTCTTC.

The chain joins TRBV28 to TRBJ1-2; D possibly corresponds to TRBD1 (5 bases). Germline CDR1 is MDHEN and CDR2 is SYDVKM. V was shortened by 3 bases and J by 5 bases, with 16 bases between the two germline ends. The CDR3 has 15 residues. The CDR3: CASSFLGGVGYGYTF. CDR3 nucleotides: TGTGCCAGCAGTTTTCTCGGAGGGGTCGGGTATGGCTACACCTTC.

This clone counts as medium-sized (0.01 to 0.1%). The V gene is TRBV19, the J gene TRBJ1-2; D ambiguous. The CDR3 runs to 11 residues. The V end lost 8 bases, the J end lost 3 bases, and 7 bases lay between the germline ends. Germline V gives CDR1 LNHDA, CDR2 SQIVND (reference sequence). The CDR3 DNA reads TGTGCCAGTTTTCATTACTATGGCTACACCTTC. It codes for CASFHYYGYTF. The entire variable domain, with the rest obtained from reference TRBV19 and TRBJ1-2, is as follows: DGGITQSPKYLFRKEGQNVTLSCEQNLNHDAMYWYRQDPGQGLRLIYYSQIVNDFQKGDIAEGYSVSREKKESFPLTVTSAQKNPTAFYLCASFHYYGYTFGSGTRLTVV.

This clone was counted only a few times. The chain has TRBV7-6 and TRBJ2-7, with D maybe TRBD2 (5 bases). The CDR3 contains 14 residues. Germline CDR1 is SGHVS and CDR2 is FNYEAQ. Deletions cut 1 base from V and 3 bases from J, with 10 bases between. The CDR3 DNA sequence: TGTGCCAGCAGCTTAGAGGGAGTTATCTACGAGCAGTACTTC. Translation gives CASSLEGVIYEQYF.

The chain employs TRBV5-1 and TRBJ2-1; 9 bases agree with TRBD1. V trimming: 4 bases; J trimming: 3 bases; junction bases outside the gene matches: 5. The CDR3 is 15 amino acids. Germline V gives CDR1 SGHRS, CDR2 YFSETQ. Here the CDR3 reads CASSQSTGGYNEQFF. CDR3 DNA: TGCGCCAGCAGCCAATCGACAGGGGGCTACAATGAGCAGTTCTTC.

Of note for this clone: Other DNA sequences in this specimen translate into the identical CDR3. The chain has TRBV5-1 and TRBJ2-3; D may be TRBD1 or TRBD2 (5 bases each). Germline V gene data show CDR1 as SGHRS and CDR2 as YFSETQ. V dropped 0 bases and J dropped 0 bases, with 11 bases sitting between them. The CDR3 runs 16 residues. CDR3 sequence: CASSLGQGASTDTQYF. The CDR3 DNA is TGCGCCAGCAGCTTGGGTCAGGGAGCTAGCACAGATACGCAGTATTTT.

CDR3 sequence: CAWSHPGRVYAKNIQYF. In nucleotides, the CDR3 is TGTGCCTGGAGCCATCCGGGCAGGGTATATGCCAAAAACATTCAGTACTTC. The chain combines TRBV30 with TRBJ2-4; D is possibly TRBD1 (5 bases). Germline V gene sequence: CDR1 GTSNPN, CDR2 SVGIG (reference sequence). This CDR3 comprises 17 residues. Trimming left V 3 bases short and J 1 base short, with 19 bases between. Complete variable domain (other parts from reference TRBV30 and TRBJ2-4): SQTIHQWPATLVQPVGSPLSLECTVEGTSNPNLYWYRQAAGRGLQLLFYSVGIGQISSEVPQNLSASRPQDRQFILSSKKLLLSDSGFYLCAWSHPGRVYAKNIQYFGAGTRLSVL.

The chain joins TRBV28 to TRBJ2-6; D is unresolved. CDR1 and CDR2 from the germline V gene are MDHEN and SYDVKM. Deletions cut 1 base from V and 2 bases from J, with 6 bases between. The CDR3 extends over 15 amino acids. The CDR3 loop is CASSLSTPGANVLTF. In DNA form, the CDR3 reads TGTGCCAGCAGTTTATCGACTCCTGGGGCCAACGTCCTGACTTTC.

In this sample, this clone turned up a few times. The chain is built from TRBV7-9 and TRBJ2-5; D gene ambiguous. CDR3 length equals 11 residues. CDR1 and CDR2 from the germline V gene are SEHNR and FQNEAQ (reference sequence). V was cut by 4 bases and J by 9 bases, with 9 bases left in between. The CDR3 nucleotides read TGTGCCAGCAGCTCTTGGTGGGCCCAGTACTTC. Encoded protein: CASSSWWAQYF.

The chain recombines TRBV6-5 with TRBJ1-4; 8 bases are a match to TRBD1. Germline loops: CDR1 MNHEY, CDR2 SVGAGI. The junction had 6 bases not matched to a gene; V was cut back by 0 bases and J by 9 bases. The CDR3 covers 15 residues. DNA of the CDR3: TGTGCCAGCAGTTACTCGTTGGACAGGGAGAAAAAACTGTTTTTT. Translated, it gives CASSYSLDREKKLFF.

The sample holds a few counts of this clone. Other nucleotide sequences in the sample specify the same CDR3. The chain combines TRBV19 with TRBJ2-7; D unclear. CDR1 is LNHDA and CDR2 is SQIVND in the germline V gene (reference sequence). This CDR3 contains 13 residues. V lost 5 bases to trimming and J lost 1 base, with 9 bases between them. The DNA of the CDR3 is TGTGCCAGTAGTCAGACACCTTCCTACGAGCAGTACTTC. Its protein is CASSQTPSYEQYF.

This clone was observed a handful of times. The V gene is TRBV29-1, the J gene TRBJ2-5; 7 positions agree with TRBD2. The V and J ends lost 2 bases and 5 bases, in that order; junction bases with no gene match: 2. Germline CDR1 is SQVTM and CDR2 is ANQGSEA. The CDR3 sequence is 12 residues long. The CDR3 nucleotides are TGCAGCGTTGAAAGGCGGGGGGAGACCCAGTACTTC. This translates into CSVERRGETQYF.

The V and J genes are TRBV4-1 and TRBJ2-1; 10 bases align to TRBD2. The ends lost 0 bases at V and 0 bases at J; junction bases unmatched: 5. CDR3 length: 18 amino acids. Germline V CDR1 and CDR2: MGHRA, YSYEKL. The CDR3, as DNA: TGCGCCAGCAGCCAAGAACTAGCGGGATTTCCCTCCTACAATGAGCAGTTCTTC. It translates to CASSQELAGFPSYNEQFF.

This clone was observed a single time. The chain links TRBV4-1 to TRBJ2-5; D is perhaps TRBD2 (7 bases). Germline-derived CDR1 and CDR2 are MGHRA and YSYEKL. V gave up 4 bases and J gave up 5 bases, with 14 bases separating them. The CDR3 sequence is 14 residues long. The CDR3 DNA reads as TGCGCCAGCAGCCCCACGGGGAGGGGGGAGACCCAGTACTTC. The encoded protein is CASSPTGRGETQYF.

This clone was seen ten or more times. The chain links TRBV6-5 to TRBJ2-7, with 7 bases aligning to TRBD1. Germline-derived CDR1 and CDR2 are MNHEY and SVGAGI. The CDR3 has 16 amino acids. V was pared by 2 bases and J by 3 bases, with 10 bases of the junction left unmatched. CDR3 DNA sequence: TGTGCCAGCAGTTACAGCCCGGGCAGGGGGTTCTACGAGCAGTACTTC. Translation gives CASSYSPGRGFYEQYF.

The chain employs TRBV6-6 and TRBJ2-5; D is unresolved. Judging by the DNA end, TRBJ2-7 fits better; the J call may be wrong. The length of the CDR3 is 14 residues. Germline loops: CDR1 MNHNY, CDR2 SVGAGI (reference sequence). The CDR3 DNA follows: TGTGCCAGCAGTTACAGCATCCTCTCCTACGAGCAGTACTTC. Amino acids: CASSYSILSYEQYF.

This clone was seen a handful of times. The V gene is TRBV11-2, the J gene TRBJ1-2; D may be TRBD1 (6 bases). Trimming removed 0 bases at V and 6 bases at J, with 11 bases between. Germline-derived CDR1 and CDR2 are SGHAT and FQNNGV. The CDR3 has 14 amino acids. The CDR3 region has the DNA TGTGCCAGCAGCTTAGACCAGGGGCATAATGGCTACACCTTC. Translation: CASSLDQGHNGYTF.

The chain joins TRBV9 to TRBJ1-1; 7 positions match TRBD1. The CDR3 spans 14 residues. J was trimmed by 1 base and V by 1 base; bases with no gene match: 1. The germline gives CDR1 SGDLS, CDR2 YYNGEE. CDR3 in amino acids: CASSVQGGNTEAFF. CDR3 sequence (DNA): TGTGCCAGCAGCGTACAGGGGGGGAACACTGAAGCTTTCTTT. The whole variable domain, remainder taken from reference TRBV9 and TRBJ1-1, is DSGVTQTPKHLITATGQRVTLRCSPRSGDLSVYWYQQSLDQGLQFLIQYYNGEERAKGNILERFSAQQFPDLHSELNLSSLELGDSALYFCASSVQGGNTEAFFGQGTRLTVV.

This chain joins TRBV9 and TRBJ1-4, with a possible D match to TRBD1 (5 bases). Germline V gives CDR1 SGDLS, CDR2 YYNGEE. The CDR3 extends over 12 amino acids. V was pared by 7 bases and J by 6 bases, with 10 bases between. The DNA of the CDR3 is TGTGCCAGCGGGCAGGGAGATGAAAAACTGTTTTTT. Translated: CASGQGDEKLFF.

V is TRBV15 and J is TRBJ2-1, with a weak D call TRBD2 (6 bases). V was clipped by 3 bases and J by 3 bases, with 15 bases between them. This CDR3 has 16 amino acids. Per germline, CDR1 LNHNV and CDR2 YYDKDF (reference sequence). As DNA, the CDR3 is TGTGCCACCAGCAGTAGCTCGGGAGAGAACTACAATGAGCAGTTCTTC. Protein product: CATSSSSGENYNEQFF.

This clone came up once. The chain uses TRBV5-1 and TRBJ1-3, with D hard to call. Trimming cost V 1 base and J 1 base, with 6 bases left between them. CDR1 SGHRS and CDR2 YFSETQ come from the germline V gene. This CDR3 has 14 amino acids. CDR3 sequence (DNA): TGCGCCAGCAGCTTGTCACAGTCTGGAAACACCATATATTTT. Its translation is CASSLSQSGNTIYF.